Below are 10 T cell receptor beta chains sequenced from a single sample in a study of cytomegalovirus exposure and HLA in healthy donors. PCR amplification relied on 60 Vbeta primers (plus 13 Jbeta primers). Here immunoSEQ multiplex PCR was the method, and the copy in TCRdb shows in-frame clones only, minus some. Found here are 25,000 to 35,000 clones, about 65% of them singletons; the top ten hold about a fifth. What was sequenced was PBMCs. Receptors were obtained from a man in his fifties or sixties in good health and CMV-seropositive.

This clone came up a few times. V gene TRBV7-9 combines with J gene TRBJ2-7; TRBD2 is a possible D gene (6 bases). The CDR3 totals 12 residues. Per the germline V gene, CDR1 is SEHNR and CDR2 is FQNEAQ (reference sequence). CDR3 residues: CSTGTDPYEQYF. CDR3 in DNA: TGTTCCACCGGGACTGACCCCTACGAGCAGTACTTC. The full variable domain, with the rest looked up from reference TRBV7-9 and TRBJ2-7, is DTGVSQNPRHKITKRGQNVTFRCDPISEHNRLYWYRQTLGQGPEFLTYFQNEAQLEKSRLLSDRFSAERPKGSFSTLEIQRTEQGDSAMYLCSTGTDPYEQYFGPGTRLTVT.

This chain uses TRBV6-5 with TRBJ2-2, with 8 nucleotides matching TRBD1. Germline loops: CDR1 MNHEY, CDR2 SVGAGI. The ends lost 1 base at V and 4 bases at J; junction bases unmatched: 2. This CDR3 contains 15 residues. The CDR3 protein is CASSYYTGGTGELFF. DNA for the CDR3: TGTGCCAGCAGTTACTACACAGGGGGCACCGGGGAGCTGTTTTTT.

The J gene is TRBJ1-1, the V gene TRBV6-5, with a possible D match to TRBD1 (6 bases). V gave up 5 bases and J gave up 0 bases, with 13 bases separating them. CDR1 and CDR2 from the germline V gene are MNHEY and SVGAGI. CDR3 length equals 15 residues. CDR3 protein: CASSLQGVMNTEAFF. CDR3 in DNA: TGTGCCAGCAGTCTACAGGGCGTAATGAACACTGAAGCTTTCTTT.

CDR3 DNA sequence: TGTGCCAGCAGTACCCGACAGGGGCTCTATGGCTACACCTTC. Its protein product is CASSTRQGLYGYTF. The gene calls are TRBV27 and TRBJ1-2; 8 nucleotides agree with TRBD1. Germline V CDR1 and CDR2: MNHEY, SMNVEV (reference sequence). This CDR3 contains 14 residues. Trimming removed 5 bases from V and 4 bases from J; junction bases left unmatched: 6.

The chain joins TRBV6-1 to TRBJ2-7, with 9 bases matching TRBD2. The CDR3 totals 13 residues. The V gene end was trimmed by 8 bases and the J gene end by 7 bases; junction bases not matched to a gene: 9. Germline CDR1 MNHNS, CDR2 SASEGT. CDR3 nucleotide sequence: TGTGCCAGCCACGGGACTAGCTGGGGTGAGCAGTACTTC. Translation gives CASHGTSWGEQYF.

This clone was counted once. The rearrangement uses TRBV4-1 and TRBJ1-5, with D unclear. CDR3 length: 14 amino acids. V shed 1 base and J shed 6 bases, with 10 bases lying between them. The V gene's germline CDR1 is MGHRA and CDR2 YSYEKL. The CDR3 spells CASSQVEGSQPQHF. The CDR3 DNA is TGCGCCAGCAGCCAAGTGGAGGGTAGTCAGCCCCAGCATTTT.

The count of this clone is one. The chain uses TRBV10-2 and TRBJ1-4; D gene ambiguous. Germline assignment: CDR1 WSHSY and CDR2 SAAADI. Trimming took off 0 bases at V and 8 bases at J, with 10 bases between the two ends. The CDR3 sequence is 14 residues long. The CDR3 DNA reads TGCGCCAGCAGTGAGTCGACGGGAAAAGAAAAACTGTTTTTT. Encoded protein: CASSESTGKEKLFF.

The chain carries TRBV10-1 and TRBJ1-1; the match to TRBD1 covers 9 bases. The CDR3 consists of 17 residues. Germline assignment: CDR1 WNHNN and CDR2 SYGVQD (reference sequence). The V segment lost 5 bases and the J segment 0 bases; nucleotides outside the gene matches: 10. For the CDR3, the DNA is TGCGCCAGCAGTAGGACCGGACAGGGGTTCATGAACACTGAAGCTTTCTTT. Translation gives CASSRTGQGFMNTEAFF.

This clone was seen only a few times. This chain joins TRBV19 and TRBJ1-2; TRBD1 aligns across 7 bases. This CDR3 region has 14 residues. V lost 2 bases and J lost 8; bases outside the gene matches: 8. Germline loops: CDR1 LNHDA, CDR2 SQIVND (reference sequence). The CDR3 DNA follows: TGTGCCAGTAGTATAAACACAGGGGCAGGAGGCTACACCTTC. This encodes CASSINTGAGGYTF.

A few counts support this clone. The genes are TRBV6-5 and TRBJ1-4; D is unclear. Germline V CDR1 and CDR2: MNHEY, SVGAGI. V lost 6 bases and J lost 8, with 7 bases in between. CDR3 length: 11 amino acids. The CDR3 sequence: CASRGGEKLFF. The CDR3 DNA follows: TGTGCCAGCAGAGGAGGAGAAAAACTGTTTTTT.